A single sample is the source of the 7 T cell receptor beta chains below, sequenced in a study. TCRdb re-derived calls from the 5' RACE reads in MiXCR, one entry per CDR3 protein. The sample shows around 52,000 distinct CDR3 sequences, roughly 30% of them seen only once. What was sequenced was tumor-infiltrating memory CD4+ T cells sorted from the breast tumor. Subset described: memory CD4+ T cells, CD4+CD45RO+CD25-. These receptors were obtained from a female donor with breast cancer.

In this sample, this clonotype turned up a few times. J is TRBJ2-3 and V is TRBV7-9; the D gene is possibly TRBD1 (5 bases). V was pared by 5 bases and J by 5 bases, with 11 bases between. Germline CDR1 is SEHNR and CDR2 is FQNEAQ (reference sequence). This CDR3 spans 13 amino acids. DNA of the CDR3: TGTGCCAGCAGCCAATACCAGGGAGATACGCAGTATTTT. Translation gives CASSQYQGDTQYF.

This clonotype was seen many times. This chain connects TRBV12-3 or TRBV12-4 to TRBJ2-1; 10 bases map to TRBD2. There are 14 residues in the CDR3. Trimming cost V 6 bases and J 8 bases; bases outside gene matches: 7. CDR3 nucleotide sequence: TGTGCCAGCAGCCGAGCGGGAGGGCCCTATGAGCAGTTCTTC. Translation: CASSRAGGPYEQFF.

This clonotype was found many times. The chain is built from TRBV29-1 and TRBJ1-1, with a possible D match to TRBD1 (6 bases). The CDR3 runs 13 residues. Germline CDR1 SQVTM, CDR2 ANQGSEA. V was shortened by 3 bases and J by 1 base, with 9 bases between the two germline ends. Here the CDR3 DNA reads TGCAGCGTTGATAGCAGGGGGAACACTGAAGCTTTCTTT. The encoded protein is CSVDSRGNTEAFF.

This clonotype has just a few counts. The rearrangement uses TRBV5-6 and TRBJ1-1; unclear D gene. Trimming took off 2 bases at V and 4 bases at J, with 6 bases between the two ends. The germline CDR1 and CDR2 sequences are SGHDT and YYEEEE. The length of the CDR3 is 12 residues. The CDR3 sequence is CASSFVGTEAFF. The CDR3 coding sequence is TGTGCCAGCAGCTTCGTTGGCACTGAAGCTTTCTTT.

This chain uses TRBV7-2 with TRBJ2-7; D might be TRBD2 (5 bases). The CDR3 has 16 residues. Per germline, CDR1 SGHTA and CDR2 FQGNSA. Trimming took 5 bases from V and 0 from J, leaving 17 bases between them. CDR3 sequence: CASSPNRLGSSYEQYF. Here the CDR3 DNA reads TGTGCCAGCAGCCCCAACCGACTGGGGAGCTCCTACGAGCAGTACTTC.

In this sample, this clonotype turned up a few times. The chain joins TRBV12-3 or TRBV12-4 to TRBJ2-7, with D possibly matching TRBD2 (6 bases). CDR3 length: 16 residues. Trimming removed 6 bases from V and 3 bases from J, with 21 bases in between. The CDR3 region has the DNA TGTGCCAGCAGCCCGATTAGCGGACCTAGTCTCTACGAGCAGTACTTC. Amino acids: CASSPISGPSLYEQYF.

This clonotype has a handful of counts. The CDR3 here is CASSEGEQPQHF. CDR3 bases: TGTGCCAGCAGTGAGGGGGAACAGCCCCAGCATTTT. This sequence joins TRBV12-3 or TRBV12-4 and TRBJ1-5, with D possibly TRBD1 on 6 matching bases. The CDR3 is made up of 12 amino acids. The germline V and J ends were trimmed by 5 bases and 7 bases, with 9 bases remaining between them.